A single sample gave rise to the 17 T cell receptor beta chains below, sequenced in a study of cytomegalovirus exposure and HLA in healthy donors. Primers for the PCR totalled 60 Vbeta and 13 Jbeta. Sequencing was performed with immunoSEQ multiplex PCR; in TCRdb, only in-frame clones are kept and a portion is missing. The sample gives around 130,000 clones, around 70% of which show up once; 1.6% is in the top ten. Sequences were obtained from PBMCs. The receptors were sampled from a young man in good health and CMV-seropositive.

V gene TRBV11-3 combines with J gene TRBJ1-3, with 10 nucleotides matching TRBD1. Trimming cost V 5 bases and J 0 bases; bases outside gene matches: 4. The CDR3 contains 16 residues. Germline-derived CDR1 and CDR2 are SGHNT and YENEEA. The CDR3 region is CASSAGQGYSGNTIYF. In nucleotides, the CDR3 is TGTGCCAGCAGCGCGGGACAGGGGTACTCTGGAAACACCATATATTTT.

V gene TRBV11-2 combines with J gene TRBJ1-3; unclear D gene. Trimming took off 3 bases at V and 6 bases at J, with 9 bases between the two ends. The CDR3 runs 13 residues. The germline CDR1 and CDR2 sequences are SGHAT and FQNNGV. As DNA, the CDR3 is TGTGCCAGCAGCTTTCCCTCCGTAAACACCATATATTTT. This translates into CASSFPSVNTIYF.

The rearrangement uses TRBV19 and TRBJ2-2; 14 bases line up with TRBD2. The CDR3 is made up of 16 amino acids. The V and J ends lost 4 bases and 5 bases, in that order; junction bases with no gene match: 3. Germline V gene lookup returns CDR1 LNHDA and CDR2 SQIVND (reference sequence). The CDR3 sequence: CASSRGLAGVTGELFF. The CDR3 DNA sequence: TGTGCCAGTAGTAGGGGACTAGCGGGAGTTACCGGGGAGCTGTTTTTT. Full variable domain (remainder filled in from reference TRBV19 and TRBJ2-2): DGGITQSPKYLFRKEGQNVTLSCEQNLNHDAMYWYRQDPGQGLRLIYYSQIVNDFQKGDIAEGYSVSREKKESFPLTVTSAQKNPTAFYLCASSRGLAGVTGELFFGEGSRLTVL.

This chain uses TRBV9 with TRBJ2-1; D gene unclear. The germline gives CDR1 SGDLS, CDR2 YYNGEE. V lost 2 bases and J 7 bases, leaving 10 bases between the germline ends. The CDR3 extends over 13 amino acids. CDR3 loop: CASSVGDTNEQFF. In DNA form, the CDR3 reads TGTGCCAGCAGCGTCGGAGATACGAATGAGCAGTTCTTC.

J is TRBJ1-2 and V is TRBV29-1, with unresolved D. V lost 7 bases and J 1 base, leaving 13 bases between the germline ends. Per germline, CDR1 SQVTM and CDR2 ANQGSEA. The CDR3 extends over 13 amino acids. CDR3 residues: CSAMRNSNYGYTF. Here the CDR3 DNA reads TGCAGCGCAATGCGCAACAGTAACTATGGCTACACCTTC.

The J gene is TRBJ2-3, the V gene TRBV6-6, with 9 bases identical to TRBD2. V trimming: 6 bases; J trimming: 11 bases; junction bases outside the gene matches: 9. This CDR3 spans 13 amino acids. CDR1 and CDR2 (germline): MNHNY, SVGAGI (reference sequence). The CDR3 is CASSPGLAKMQYF. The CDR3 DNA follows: TGTGCCAGCAGCCCCGGACTAGCGAAGATGCAGTATTTT.

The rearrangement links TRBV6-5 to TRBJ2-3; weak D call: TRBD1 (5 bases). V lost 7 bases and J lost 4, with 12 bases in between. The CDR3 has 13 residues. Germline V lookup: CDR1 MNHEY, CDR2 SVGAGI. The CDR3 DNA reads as TGTGCCAGCAAAGGCAGGGCCGCAGATACGCAGTATTTT. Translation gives CASKGRAADTQYF.

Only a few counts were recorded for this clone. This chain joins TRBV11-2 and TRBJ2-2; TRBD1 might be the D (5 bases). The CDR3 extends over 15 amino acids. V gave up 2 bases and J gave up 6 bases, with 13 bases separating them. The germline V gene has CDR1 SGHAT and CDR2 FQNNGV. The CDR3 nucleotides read TGTGCCAGCAGCTTATTCGCAGGGAATTCCGGGGAGCTGTTTTTT. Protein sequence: CASSLFAGNSGELFF.

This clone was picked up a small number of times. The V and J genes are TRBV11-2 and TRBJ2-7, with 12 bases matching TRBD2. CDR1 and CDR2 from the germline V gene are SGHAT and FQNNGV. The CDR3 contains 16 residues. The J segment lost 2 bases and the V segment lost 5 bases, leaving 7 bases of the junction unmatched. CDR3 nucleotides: TGTGCCAGCAGCCCTCTGACTAGCGGGAGAACCTACGAGCAGTACTTC. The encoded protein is CASSPLTSGRTYEQYF.

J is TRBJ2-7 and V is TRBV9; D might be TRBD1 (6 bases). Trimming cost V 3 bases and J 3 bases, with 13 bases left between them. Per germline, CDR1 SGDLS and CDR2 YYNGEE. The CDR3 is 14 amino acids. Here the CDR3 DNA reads TGTGCCAGCAGCGCGGCAGGGGAAAACTACGAGCAGTACTTC. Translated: CASSAAGENYEQYF.

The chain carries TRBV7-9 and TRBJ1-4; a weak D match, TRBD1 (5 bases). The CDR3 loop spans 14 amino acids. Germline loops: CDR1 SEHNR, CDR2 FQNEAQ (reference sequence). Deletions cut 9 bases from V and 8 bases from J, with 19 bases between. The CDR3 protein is CASQEWGGEEKLFF. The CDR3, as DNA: TGTGCCAGTCAAGAGTGGGGGGGGGAAGAAAAACTGTTTTTT. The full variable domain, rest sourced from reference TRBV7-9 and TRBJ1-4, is DTGVSQNPRHKITKRGQNVTFRCDPISEHNRLYWYRQTLGQGPEFLTYFQNEAQLEKSRLLSDRFSAERPKGSFSTLEIQRTEQGDSAMYLCASQEWGGEEKLFFGSGTQLSVL.

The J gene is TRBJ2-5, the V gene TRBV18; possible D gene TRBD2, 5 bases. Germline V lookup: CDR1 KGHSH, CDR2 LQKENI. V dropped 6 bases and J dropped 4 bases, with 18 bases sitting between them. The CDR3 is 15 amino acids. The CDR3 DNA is TGTGCCAGCTCCCCTCCGGGAAGTATACGAGAGACCCAGTACTTC. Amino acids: CASSPPGSIRETQYF.

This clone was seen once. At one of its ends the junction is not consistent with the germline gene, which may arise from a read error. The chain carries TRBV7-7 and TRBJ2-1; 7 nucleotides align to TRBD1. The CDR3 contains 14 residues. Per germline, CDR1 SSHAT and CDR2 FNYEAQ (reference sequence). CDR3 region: CASSPRTGDNEQFF. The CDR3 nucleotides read TGTGCTAGCAGCCCCCGTACAGGGGACAATGAGCAGTTCTTC.

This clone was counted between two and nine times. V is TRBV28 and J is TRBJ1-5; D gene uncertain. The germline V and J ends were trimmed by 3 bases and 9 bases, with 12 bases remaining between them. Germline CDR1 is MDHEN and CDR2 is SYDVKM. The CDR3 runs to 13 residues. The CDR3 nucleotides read TGTGCCAGCAGTTTGACTCTGGATCGGCCCCAGCATTTT. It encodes CASSLTLDRPQHF.

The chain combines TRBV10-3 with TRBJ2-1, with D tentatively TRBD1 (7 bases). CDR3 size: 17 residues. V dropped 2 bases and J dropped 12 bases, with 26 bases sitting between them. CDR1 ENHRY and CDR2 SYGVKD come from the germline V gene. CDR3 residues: CAISEDLPTGKGTGQFF. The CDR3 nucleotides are TGTGCCATCAGTGAGGATTTACCGACAGGGAAAGGGACTGGGCAGTTCTTC.

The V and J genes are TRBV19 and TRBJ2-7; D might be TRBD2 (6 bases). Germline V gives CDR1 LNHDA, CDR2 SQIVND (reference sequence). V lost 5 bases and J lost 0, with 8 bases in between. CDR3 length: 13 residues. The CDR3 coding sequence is TGTGCCAGTAGTGTGACTAGCTCCTACGAGCAGTACTTC. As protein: CASSVTSSYEQYF. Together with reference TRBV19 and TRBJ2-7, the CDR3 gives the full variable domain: DGGITQSPKYLFRKEGQNVTLSCEQNLNHDAMYWYRQDPGQGLRLIYYSQIVNDFQKGDIAEGYSVSREKKESFPLTVTSAQKNPTAFYLCASSVTSSYEQYFGPGTRLTVT.

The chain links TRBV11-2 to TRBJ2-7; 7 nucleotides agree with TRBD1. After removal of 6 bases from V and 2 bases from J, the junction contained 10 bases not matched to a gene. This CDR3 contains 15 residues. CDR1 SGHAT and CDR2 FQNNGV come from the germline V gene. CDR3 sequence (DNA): TGTGCCAGCAGATTCCGGGACAGCTATCCCTACGAGCAGTACTTC. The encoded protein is CASRFRDSYPYEQYF.